This T cell receptor (beta chain) was sequenced for a study of cytomegalovirus exposure and HLA in healthy donors. Study information: Earlier, 150 million to 200 million T cells were analyzed, and 117 million unique TCR beta sequences were found among them.

Use of 60 Vbeta and 13 Jbeta primers characterized the PCR. Generated by immunoSEQ multiplex PCR, the TCRdb table keeps only in-frame clones and is missing some. The sample records tens of thousands of clones, approximately 58% being singletons. As to this clone: Its antigen is as yet unknown.

Study-wide results and caveats: In a later analysis, common viral pathogens appeared linked to several of the most significant clusters. Relative to equally common others, HLA-associated TCR beta chains showed greater clonal expansion in a later analysis. Cytomegalovirus status was reportedly diagnosed by the classifier with high sensitivity and specificity.

Sequenced material: PBMCs. This TCR was sampled from a woman aged 50 to 60 in good health and CMV-seronegative.

The CDR3 protein is CASSLAWERNTF. CDR3 in DNA: TGTGCCAGCAGCTTGGCCTGGGAGAGAAACACCTTC. This rearrangement joins TRBV5-6 to TRBJ1-2; D ambiguous. From germline, CDR1 is SGHDT and CDR2 YYEEEE. Trimming removed 0 bases from V and 12 bases from J, with 12 bases in between. The CDR3 consists of 12 residues.